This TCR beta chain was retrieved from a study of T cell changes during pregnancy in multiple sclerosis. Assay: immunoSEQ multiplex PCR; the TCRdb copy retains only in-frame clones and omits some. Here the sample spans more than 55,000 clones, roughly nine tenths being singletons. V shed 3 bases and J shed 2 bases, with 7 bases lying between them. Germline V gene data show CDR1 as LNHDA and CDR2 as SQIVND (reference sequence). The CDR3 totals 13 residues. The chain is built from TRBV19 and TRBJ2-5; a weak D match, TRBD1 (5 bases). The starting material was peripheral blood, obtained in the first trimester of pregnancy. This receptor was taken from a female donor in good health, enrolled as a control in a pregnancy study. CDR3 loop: CASSITGQETQYF. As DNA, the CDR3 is TGTGCCAGTAGTATCACAGGTCAAGAGACCCAGTACTTC.